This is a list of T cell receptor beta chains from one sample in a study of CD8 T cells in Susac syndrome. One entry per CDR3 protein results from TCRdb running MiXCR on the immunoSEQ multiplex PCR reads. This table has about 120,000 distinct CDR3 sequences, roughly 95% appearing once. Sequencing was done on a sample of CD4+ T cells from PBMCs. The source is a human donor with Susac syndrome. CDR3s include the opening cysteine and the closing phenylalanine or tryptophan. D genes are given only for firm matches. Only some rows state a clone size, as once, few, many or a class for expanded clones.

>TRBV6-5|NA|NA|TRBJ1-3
CASSSGRVSGNTIYF
TGTGCCAGCAGTTCAGGACGGGTCTCTGGAAACACCATATATTTT
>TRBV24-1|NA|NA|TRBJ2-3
CATSDLRDTQYF
TGTGCCACCAGTGATTTGCGAGATACGCAGTATTTT
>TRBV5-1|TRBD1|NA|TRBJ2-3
CASSLPRDRGDTQYF
TGCGCCAGCAGCTTGCCACGGGACAGGGGGGATACGCAGTATTTT
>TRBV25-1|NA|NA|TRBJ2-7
CASSPGIYEQYF
TGTGCCAGCAGTCCCGGGATCTACGAGCAGTACTTC
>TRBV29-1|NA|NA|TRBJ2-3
CSVDVRTDTQYF
TGCAGCGTTGACGTACGCACAGATACGCAGTATTTT
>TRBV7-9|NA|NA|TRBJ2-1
CASSPPGQFF
TGTGCCAGCAGCCCCCCTGGGCAGTTCTTC
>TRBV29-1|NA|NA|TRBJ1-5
CSAIDSYNQPQHF
TGCAGCGCCATTGACAGTTACAATCAGCCCCAGCATTTT
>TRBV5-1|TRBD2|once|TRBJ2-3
CASSLIWSSGSTDTQYF
TGCGCCAGCAGCCTAATCTGGTCTAGCGGGAGCACAGATACGCAGTATTTT
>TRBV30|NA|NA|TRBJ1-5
CAWSKRTASREPQHF
TGTGCCTGGAGTAAACGGACAGCCTCTAGGGAACCCCAGCATTTT
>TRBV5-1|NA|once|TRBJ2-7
CASAPERPSYEQYF
TGCGCCAGCGCTCCCGAACGCCCTTCCTACGAGCAGTACTTC
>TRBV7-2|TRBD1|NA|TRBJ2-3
CASSLRTGVTDTQYF
TGTGCCAGCAGCCTCCGGACAGGGGTCACAGATACGCAGTATTTT
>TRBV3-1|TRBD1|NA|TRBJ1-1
CASSQVTGTGVTEAFF
TGTGCCAGCAGCCAAGTAACCGGGACAGGGGTCACTGAAGCTTTCTTT